This T cell receptor beta chain was obtained from a study of T cell changes during pregnancy in multiple sclerosis. Profiling relied on immunoSEQ multiplex PCR, and the TCRdb table lists in-frame clones only, not all of them. The table shows 25,000 to 35,000 clones, with roughly nine tenths occurring only once. The V gene's germline CDR1 is LNHDA and CDR2 SQIVND (reference sequence). The CDR3 extends over 15 amino acids. Trimming removed 7 bases at V and 5 bases at J, with 21 bases between. The input for sequencing was CD8+ T cells from peripheral blood mononuclear cells, taken before pregnancy. The sequence was obtained from a female donor with multiple sclerosis, enrolled in a pregnancy study. V usage is TRBV19 and J usage is TRBJ2-7; TRBD2 might be the D (6 bases). Written as DNA, the CDR3 is TGTGCCAGTAAAACCGGGACTTCCAGTCTGGACGAGCAGTACTTC. As protein: CASKTGTSSLDEQYF.